Following are 8 T cell receptor beta chains from one sample sequenced in a study of blood T cells in healthy people across ages. The authors ran a second PCR of about 7 to 12 cycles using a sample-barcoded 5' primer and a J-beta primer mix. MiXCR, run by TCRdb on the 5' RACE reads, gives a single entry per CDR3 protein. The sample holds approximately 780,000 distinct CDR3 sequences, around 24% seen once. These data are also associated with another study on T cells of mothers and their children.

Source material: blood. The receptors stem from a boy under 18 in good health.

J is TRBJ2-1 and V is TRBV11-2, with D possibly matching TRBD1 (6 bases). The DNA end lines up better with TRBJ2-5; the J call may be wrong. CDR1 is SGHAT, CDR2 FQNNGV, per germline. The CDR3 has 15 residues. CDR3 in amino acids: CASSLVQGWGETQYF. The CDR3 DNA sequence: TGTGCCAGCAGCTTAGTTCAGGGGTGGGGGGAGACCCAGTACTTC.

V usage is TRBV28 and J usage is TRBJ1-2; TRBD1 is a possible D gene (6 bases). Germline CDR1 MDHEN, CDR2 SYDVKM. The CDR3 is 16 amino acids. V was trimmed by 7 bases and J by 2 bases, leaving 20 bases between them. The CDR3: CASTTPGTSWNYGYTF. The CDR3 coding sequence is TGTGCCAGCACCACACCCGGGACAAGTTGGAACTATGGCTACACCTTC.

This chain connects TRBV6-5 to TRBJ2-1; 7 bases line up with TRBD1. The CDR3 covers 15 residues. Germline V gene data show CDR1 as MNHEY and CDR2 as SVGAGI. V lost 3 bases to trimming and J lost 5 bases; unmatched junction nucleotides: 7. CDR3 protein: CASSYEGAPHNEQFF. The CDR3, as DNA: TGTGCCAGCAGTTATGAGGGGGCCCCCCACAATGAGCAGTTCTTC.

This clonotype has only a few counts. The rearrangement joins TRBV28 to TRBJ1-1; unclear D gene. The CDR3 is 12 amino acids. Between the trimmed V and J ends, which lost 6 bases and 5 bases, there was a span of 10 bases. In germline, CDR1 is MDHEN, CDR2 SYDVKM. The CDR3 DNA follows: TGTGCCAGCAGCGACCCTCTGACTGAAGCTTTCTTT. It encodes CASSDPLTEAFF.

V and J are TRBV5-1 and TRBJ2-4, with TRBD1 matching over 8 bases. This CDR3 is 14 amino acids long. Trimming at V came to 5 bases and at J to 7 bases, leaving 8 bases not matched to a gene. The germline CDR1 and CDR2 sequences are SGHRS and YFSETQ. CDR3 nucleotides: TGCGCCAGCAGACCCGGTCCAGGGGGCAACATTCAGTACTTC. Translating it yields CASRPGPGGNIQYF.

This clonotype was recorded a few times. The rearrangement joins TRBV10-3 to TRBJ2-1; TRBD1 is a possible D gene (6 bases). The V end was cut by 8 bases, the J end by 1 base, with 12 bases between. CDR1 and CDR2 from the germline V gene are ENHRY and SYGVKD. The CDR3 totals 14 residues. The CDR3 sequence: CAIDSQGSYNEQFF. CDR3 DNA sequence: TGTGCCATCGATTCGCAGGGGTCCTACAATGAGCAGTTCTTC.

The sample holds one count of this clonotype. This chain connects TRBV20-1 to TRBJ2-1, with TRBD2 matching over 11 bases. Germline assignment: CDR1 DFQATT and CDR2 SNEGSKA (reference sequence). V lost 1 base and J lost 5; bases outside the gene matches: 4. CDR3 size: 15 residues. CDR3 sequence: CSARALAGADNEQFF. CDR3 DNA sequence: TGCAGTGCTAGAGCACTAGCGGGGGCAGACAATGAGCAGTTCTTC.

V usage is TRBV7-6 and J usage is TRBJ1-1; a weak D match, TRBD1 (5 bases). V dropped 5 bases and J dropped 2 bases, with 15 bases sitting between them. In germline, CDR1 is SGHVS, CDR2 FNYEAQ. The CDR3 has 15 residues. The CDR3 region has the DNA TGTGCCAGCAGCCTCCGGATAGGGGATAACACTGAAGCTTTCTTT. Its protein is CASSLRIGDNTEAFF.